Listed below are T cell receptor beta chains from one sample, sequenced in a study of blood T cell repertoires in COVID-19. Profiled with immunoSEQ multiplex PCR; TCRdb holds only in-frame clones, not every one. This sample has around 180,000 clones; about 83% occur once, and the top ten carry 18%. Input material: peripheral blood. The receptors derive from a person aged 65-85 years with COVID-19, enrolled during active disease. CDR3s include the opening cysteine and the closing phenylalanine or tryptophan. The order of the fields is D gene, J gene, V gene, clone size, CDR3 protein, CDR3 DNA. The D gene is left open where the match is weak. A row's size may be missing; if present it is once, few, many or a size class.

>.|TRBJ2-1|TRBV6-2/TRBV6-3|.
CASSYGQSSYNEQFF
TGTGCCAGCAGTTACGGGCAGAGCTCCTACAATGAGCAGTTCTTC
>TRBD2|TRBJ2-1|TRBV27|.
CASSLSGGRALSISDEQFF
TGTGCCAGCAGTTTATCTGGCGGGAGGGCCCTCTCCATCTCCGATGAGCAGTTCTTC
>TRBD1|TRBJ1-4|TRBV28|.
CASYTGTEKEKLFF
TGTGCCAGCTACACCGGGACAGAGAAAGAAAAACTGTTTTTT
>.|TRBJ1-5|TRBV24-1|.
CATSLEAGAQHF
TGTGCCACCAGTTTGGAAGCCGGGGCCCAGCATTTT
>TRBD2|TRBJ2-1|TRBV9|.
CASSVTAGANEQFF
TGTGCCAGCAGCGTAACAGCGGGAGCCAATGAGCAGTTCTTC
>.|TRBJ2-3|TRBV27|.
CASSPVFTDTQYF
TGTGCCAGCAGCCCTGTATTCACAGATACGCAGTATTTT
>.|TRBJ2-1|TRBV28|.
CASSGASVNEQFF
TGTGCCAGCAGTGGGGCGTCGGTGAATGAGCAGTTCTTC
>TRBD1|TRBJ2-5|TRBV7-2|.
CASSPLRGQGAIWETQYF
TGTGCCAGCAGCCCACTGCGGGGCCAGGGGGCAATCTGGGAGACCCAGTACTTC
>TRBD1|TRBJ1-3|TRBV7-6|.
CASSLERTGLNTIYF
TGTGCCAGCAGCTTAGAAAGGACAGGGTTAAACACCATATATTTT
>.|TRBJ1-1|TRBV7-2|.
CASSLVGLYTEAFF
TGTGCCAGCAGCTTAGTGGGGCTATACACTGAAGCTTTCTTT
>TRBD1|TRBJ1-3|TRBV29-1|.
CSVQDRGRFSGNTIYF
TGCAGCGTTCAGGACAGGGGGCGTTTCTCTGGAAACACCATATATTTT
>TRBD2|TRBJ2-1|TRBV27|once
CASRLAGGINNEQFF
TGTGCCAGCAGATTAGCGGGGGGAATAAACAATGAGCAGTTCTTC
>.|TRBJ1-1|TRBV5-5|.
CASSFQIVTEAFF
TGTGCCAGCAGCTTCCAGATCGTCACTGAAGCTTTCTTT
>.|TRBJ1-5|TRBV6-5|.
CARRHPKNQPQHF
TGTGCCAGGCGGCACCCAAAAAATCAGCCCCAGCATTTT
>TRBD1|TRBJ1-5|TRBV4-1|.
CASSQDDREGQPQHF
TGCGCCAGCAGCCAGGATGACAGGGAAGGTCAGCCCCAGCATTTT
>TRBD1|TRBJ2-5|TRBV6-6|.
CASIRQGIETQYF
TGTGCCAGCATCAGACAGGGGATAGAGACCCAGTACTTC
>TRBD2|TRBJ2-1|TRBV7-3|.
CASSLMAGVVGEQFF
TGTGCCAGCAGCTTAATGGCGGGGGTCGTGGGTGAGCAGTTCTTC
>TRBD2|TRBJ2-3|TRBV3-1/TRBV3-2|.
CASSRIGLAGGPRADTQYF
TGTGCCAGCAGCCGCATCGGACTAGCGGGGGGGCCTCGTGCAGATACGCAGTATTTT
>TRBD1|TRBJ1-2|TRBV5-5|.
CASSPGQGRGGYTF
TGTGCCAGCAGCCCTGGACAGGGGAGAGGAGGCTACACCTTC
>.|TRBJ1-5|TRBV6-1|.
CASSELLISNQPQHF
TGTGCCAGCAGTGAACTCCTTATAAGCAATCAGCCCCAGCATTTT
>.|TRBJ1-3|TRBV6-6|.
CASSTSGGLGNTIYF
TGTGCCAGCAGTACCTCGGGGGGCTTAGGAAACACCATATATTTT
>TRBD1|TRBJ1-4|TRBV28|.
CASRETGRNEKLFF
TGTGCCAGCAGGGAGACAGGGCGCAATGAAAAACTGTTTTTT
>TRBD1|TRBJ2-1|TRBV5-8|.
CASSFLPGQGYNEQFF
TGTGCCAGCAGCTTTCTTCCGGGACAGGGCTACAATGAGCAGTTCTTC
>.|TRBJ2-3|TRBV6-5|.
CARNRDLSTDTQYF
TGTGCCAGAAACCGGGACTTGAGCACAGATACGCAGTATTTT
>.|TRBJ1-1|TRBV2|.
CASSVHENTEAFF
TGTGCCAGCAGTGTACACGAGAACACTGAAGCTTTCTTT
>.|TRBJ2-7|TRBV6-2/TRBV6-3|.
CASSYGVPGAWEQYF
TGTGCCAGCAGTTACGGGGTGCCGGGAGCTTGGGAGCAGTACTTC
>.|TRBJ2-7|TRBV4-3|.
CASSQERETEQYF
TGCGCCAGCAGCCAAGAAAGAGAGACAGAGCAGTACTTC
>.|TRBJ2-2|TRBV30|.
CAWSVTSPGELFF
TGTGCCTGGAGTGTGACTAGTCCCGGGGAGCTGTTTTTT
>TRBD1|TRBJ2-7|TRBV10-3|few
CAIREDRGRVYEQYF
TGTGCCATCAGGGAGGACAGGGGGCGCGTCTACGAGCAGTACTTC
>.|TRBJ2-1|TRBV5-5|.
CASFRVTSYNEQFF
TGTGCCAGTTTCAGGGTTACCTCCTACAATGAGCAGTTCTTC
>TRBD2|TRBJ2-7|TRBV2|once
CASSETGLAGAYEQYF
TGTGCCAGCAGTGAAACGGGACTAGCGGGAGCTTACGAGCAGTACTTC